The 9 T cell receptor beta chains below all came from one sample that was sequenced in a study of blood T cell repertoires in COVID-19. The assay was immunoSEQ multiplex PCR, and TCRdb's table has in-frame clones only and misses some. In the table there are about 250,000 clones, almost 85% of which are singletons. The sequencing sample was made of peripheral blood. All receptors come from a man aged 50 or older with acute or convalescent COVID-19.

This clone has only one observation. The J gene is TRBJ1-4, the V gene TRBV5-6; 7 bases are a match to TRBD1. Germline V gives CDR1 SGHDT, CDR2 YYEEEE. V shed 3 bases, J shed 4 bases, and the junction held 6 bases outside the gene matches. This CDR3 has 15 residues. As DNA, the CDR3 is TGTGCCAGCAGCTCGTTAGGGGGCCTTAATGAAAAACTGTTTTTT. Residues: CASSSLGGLNEKLFF.

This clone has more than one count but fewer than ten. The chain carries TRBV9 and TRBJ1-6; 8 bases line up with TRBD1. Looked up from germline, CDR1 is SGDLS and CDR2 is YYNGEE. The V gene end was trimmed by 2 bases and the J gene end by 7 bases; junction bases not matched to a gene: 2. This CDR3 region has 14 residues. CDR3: CASSVRGRNSPLHF. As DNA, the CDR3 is TGTGCCAGCAGCGTCAGGGGGCGGAATTCACCCCTCCACTTT.

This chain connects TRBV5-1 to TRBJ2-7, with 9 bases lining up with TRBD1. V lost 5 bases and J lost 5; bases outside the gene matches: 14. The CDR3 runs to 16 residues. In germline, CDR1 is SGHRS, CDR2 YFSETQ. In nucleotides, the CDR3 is TGCGCCAGCAGGCCTACATTGGGACAGGGTAACGACGAGCAGTACTTC. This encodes CASRPTLGQGNDEQYF. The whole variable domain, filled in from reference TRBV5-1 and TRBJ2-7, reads KAGVTQTPRYLIKTRGQQVTLSCSPISGHRSVSWYQQTPGQGLQFLFEYFSETQRNKGNFPGRFSGRQFSNSRSEMNVSTLELGDSALYLCASRPTLGQGNDEQYFGPGTRLTVT.

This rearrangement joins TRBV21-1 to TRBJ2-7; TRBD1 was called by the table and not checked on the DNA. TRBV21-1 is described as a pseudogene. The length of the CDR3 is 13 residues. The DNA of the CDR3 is TGTGCCAGCAGCGTCCGGGACAGGGTGAATCAGTACTTC. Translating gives CASSVRDRVNQYF.

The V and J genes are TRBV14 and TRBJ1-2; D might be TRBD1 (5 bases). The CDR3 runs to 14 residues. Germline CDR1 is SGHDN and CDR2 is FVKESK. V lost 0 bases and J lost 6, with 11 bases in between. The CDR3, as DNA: TGTGCCAGCAGCCAAGATCTACGGGGGAATGGCTACACCTTC. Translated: CASSQDLRGNGYTF.

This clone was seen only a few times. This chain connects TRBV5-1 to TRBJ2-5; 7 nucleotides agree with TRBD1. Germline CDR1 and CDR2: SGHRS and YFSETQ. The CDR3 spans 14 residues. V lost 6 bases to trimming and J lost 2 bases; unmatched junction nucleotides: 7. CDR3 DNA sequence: TGCGCCAGCACCCCGGGACAGCCGCAAGAGACCCAGTACTTC. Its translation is CASTPGQPQETQYF.

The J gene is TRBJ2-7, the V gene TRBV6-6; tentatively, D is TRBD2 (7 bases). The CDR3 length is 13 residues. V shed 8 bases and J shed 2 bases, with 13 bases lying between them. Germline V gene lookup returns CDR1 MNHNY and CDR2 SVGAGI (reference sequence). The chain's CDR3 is CASGEGHAYEQYF. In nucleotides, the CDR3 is TGTGCCAGCGGGGAGGGACATGCCTACGAGCAGTACTTC.

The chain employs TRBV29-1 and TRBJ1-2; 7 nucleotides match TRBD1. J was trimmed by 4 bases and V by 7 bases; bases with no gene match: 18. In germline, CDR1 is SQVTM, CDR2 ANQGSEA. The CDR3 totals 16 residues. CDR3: CSGGSFDRVSSYGYTF. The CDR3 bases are TGCAGCGGAGGATCGTTTGACAGGGTCTCTTCCTATGGCTACACCTTC. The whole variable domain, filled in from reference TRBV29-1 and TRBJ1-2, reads SAVISQKPSRDICQRGTSLTIQCQVDSQVTMMFWYRQQPGQSLTLIATANQGSEATYESGFVIDKFPISRPNLTFSTLTVSNMSPEDSSIYLCSGGSFDRVSSYGYTFGSGTRLTVV.

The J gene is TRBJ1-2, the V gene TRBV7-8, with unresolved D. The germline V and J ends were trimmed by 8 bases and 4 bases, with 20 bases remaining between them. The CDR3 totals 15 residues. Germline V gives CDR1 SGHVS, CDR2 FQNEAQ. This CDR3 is CASGITRESIYGYTF. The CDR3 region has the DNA TGTGCCAGCGGGATTACGCGGGAATCTATCTATGGCTACACCTTC. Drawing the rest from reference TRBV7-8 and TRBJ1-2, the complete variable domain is GAGVSQSPRYKVAKRGQDVALRCDPISGHVSLFWYQQALGQGPEFLTYFQNEAQLDKSGLPSDRFFAERPEGSVSTLKIQRTQQEDSAVYLCASGITRESIYGYTFGSGTRLTVV.